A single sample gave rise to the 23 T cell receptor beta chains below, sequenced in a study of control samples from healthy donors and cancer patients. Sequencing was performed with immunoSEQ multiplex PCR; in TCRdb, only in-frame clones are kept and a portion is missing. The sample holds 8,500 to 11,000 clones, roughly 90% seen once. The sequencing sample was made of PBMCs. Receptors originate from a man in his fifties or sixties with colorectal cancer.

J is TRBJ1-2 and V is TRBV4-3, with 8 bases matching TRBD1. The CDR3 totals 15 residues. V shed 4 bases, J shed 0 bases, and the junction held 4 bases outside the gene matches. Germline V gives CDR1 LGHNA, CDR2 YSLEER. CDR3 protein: CASSRDRNPNYGYTF. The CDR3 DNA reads TGCGCCAGCAGCCGGGACAGGAATCCTAACTATGGCTACACCTTC.

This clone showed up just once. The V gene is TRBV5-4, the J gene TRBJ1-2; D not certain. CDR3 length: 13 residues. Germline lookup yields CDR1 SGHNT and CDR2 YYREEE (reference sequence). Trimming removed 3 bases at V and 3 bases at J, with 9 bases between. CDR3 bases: TGTGCCAGCAGCTCGCTTCGGGACTATGGCTACACCTTC. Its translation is CASSSLRDYGYTF.

CDR3 amino acids: CASSRPQETQYF. CDR3 in DNA: TGTGCCAGCAGCCGACCTCAAGAGACCCAGTACTTC. The gene calls are TRBV7-2 and TRBJ2-5, with D unclear. CDR1 and CDR2 (germline): SGHTA, FQGNSA. The CDR3 contains 12 residues. V was clipped by 5 bases and J by 2 bases, with 6 bases between them.

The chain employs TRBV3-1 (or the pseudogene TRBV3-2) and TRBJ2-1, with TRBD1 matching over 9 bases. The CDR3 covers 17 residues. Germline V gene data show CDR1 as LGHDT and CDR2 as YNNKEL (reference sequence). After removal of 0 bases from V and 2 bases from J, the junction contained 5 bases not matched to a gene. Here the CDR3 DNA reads TGTGCCAGCAGCCAAGACTATGGGACAGGGCCCTACAATGAGCAGTTCTTC. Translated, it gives CASSQDYGTGPYNEQFF.

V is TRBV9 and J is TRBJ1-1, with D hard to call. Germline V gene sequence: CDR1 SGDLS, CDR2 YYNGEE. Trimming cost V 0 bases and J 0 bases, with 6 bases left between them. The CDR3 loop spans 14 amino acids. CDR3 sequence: CASSVAGMNTEAFF. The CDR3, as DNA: TGTGCCAGCAGCGTAGCAGGCATGAACACTGAAGCTTTCTTT. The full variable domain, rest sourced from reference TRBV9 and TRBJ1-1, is DSGVTQTPKHLITATGQRVTLRCSPRSGDLSVYWYQQSLDQGLQFLIQYYNGEERAKGNILERFSAQQFPDLHSELNLSSLELGDSALYFCASSVAGMNTEAFFGQGTRLTVV.

Here the CDR3 reads CASSPGQGMNTEAFF. The CDR3 nucleotides read TGCGCCAGCAGCCCAGGACAGGGGATGAACACTGAAGCTTTCTTT. The chain is built from TRBV5-1 and TRBJ1-1, with 9 bases lining up with TRBD1. From germline, CDR1 is SGHRS and CDR2 YFSETQ. The trim removed 4 bases at V and 0 bases at J, leaving 4 bases unmatched. The CDR3 length is 15 residues.

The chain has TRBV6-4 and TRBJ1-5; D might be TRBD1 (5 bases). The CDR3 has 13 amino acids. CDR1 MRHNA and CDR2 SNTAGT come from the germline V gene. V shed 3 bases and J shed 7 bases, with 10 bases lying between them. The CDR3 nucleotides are TGTGCCAGCAGTGAAGGGACCGCGCAGCCCCAGCATTTT. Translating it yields CASSEGTAQPQHF.

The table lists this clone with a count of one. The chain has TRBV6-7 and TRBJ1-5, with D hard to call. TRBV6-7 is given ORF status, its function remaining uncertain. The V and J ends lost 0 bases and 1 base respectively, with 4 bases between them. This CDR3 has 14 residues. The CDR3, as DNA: TGTGCCAGCAGTTACTCGGGGAGCAATCAGCCCCAGCATTTT. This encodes CASSYSGSNQPQHF.

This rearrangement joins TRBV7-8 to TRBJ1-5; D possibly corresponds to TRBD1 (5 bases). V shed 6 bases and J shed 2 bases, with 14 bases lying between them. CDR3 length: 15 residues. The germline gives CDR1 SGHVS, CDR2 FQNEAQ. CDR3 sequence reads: CASSLQAAGNQPQHF. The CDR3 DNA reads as TGTGCCAGCAGTTTACAGGCTGCTGGCAATCAGCCCCAGCATTTT.

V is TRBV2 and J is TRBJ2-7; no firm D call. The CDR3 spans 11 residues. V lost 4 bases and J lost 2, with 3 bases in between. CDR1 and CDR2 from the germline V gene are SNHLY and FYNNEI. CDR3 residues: CASSVAYEQYF. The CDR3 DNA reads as TGTGCCAGCAGTGTGGCCTACGAGCAGTACTTC.

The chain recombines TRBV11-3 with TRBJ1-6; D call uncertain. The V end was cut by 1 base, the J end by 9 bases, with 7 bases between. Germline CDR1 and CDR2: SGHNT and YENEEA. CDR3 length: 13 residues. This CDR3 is CASSLAPGSPLHF. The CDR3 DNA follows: TGTGCCAGCAGCTTAGCCCCGGGTTCACCCCTCCACTTT.

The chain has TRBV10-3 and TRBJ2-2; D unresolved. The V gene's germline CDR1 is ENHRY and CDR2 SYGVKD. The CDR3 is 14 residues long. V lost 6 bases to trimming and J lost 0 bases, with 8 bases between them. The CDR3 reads CAISPTSNTGELFF. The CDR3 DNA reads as TGTGCCATCAGCCCCACCTCGAACACCGGGGAGCTGTTTTTT.

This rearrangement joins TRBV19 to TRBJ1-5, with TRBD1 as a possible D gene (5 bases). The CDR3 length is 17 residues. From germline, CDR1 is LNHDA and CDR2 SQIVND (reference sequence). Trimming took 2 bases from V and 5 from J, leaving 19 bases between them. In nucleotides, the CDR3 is TGTGCCAGTAGTATAAGGACCGGGACGGGGAGTTATCAGCCCCAGCATTTT. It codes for CASSIRTGTGSYQPQHF.

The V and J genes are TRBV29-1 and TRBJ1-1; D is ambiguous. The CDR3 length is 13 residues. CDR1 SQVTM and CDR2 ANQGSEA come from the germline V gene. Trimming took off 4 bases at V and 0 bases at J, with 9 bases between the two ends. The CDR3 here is CSVGSRLNTEAFF. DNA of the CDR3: TGCAGCGTTGGGTCCCGGCTGAACACTGAAGCTTTCTTT.

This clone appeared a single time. The CDR3 DNA is TGTGCCAGCAGTGAATATTATCGGCGGGACAGCACGAATGAAGCTTTCTTT. It is translated as CASSEYYRRDSTNEAFF. The chain recombines TRBV25-1 with TRBJ1-1, with 7 bases lining up with TRBD1. V shed 0 bases, J shed 7 bases, and the junction held 14 bases outside the gene matches. The length of the CDR3 is 17 residues. CDR1 and CDR2 from the germline V gene are MGHDK and SYGVNS. Drawing the rest from reference TRBV25-1 and TRBJ1-1, the complete variable domain is EADIYQTPRYLVIGTGKKITLECSQTMGHDKMYWYQQDPGMELHLIHYSYGVNSTEKGDLSSESTVSRIRTEHFPLTLESARPSHTSQYLCASSEYYRRDSTNEAFFGQGTRLTVV.

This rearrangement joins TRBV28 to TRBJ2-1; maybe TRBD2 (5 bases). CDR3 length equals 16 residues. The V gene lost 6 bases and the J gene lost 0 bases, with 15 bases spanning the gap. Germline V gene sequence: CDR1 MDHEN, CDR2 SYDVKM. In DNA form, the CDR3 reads TGTGCCAGCAGCGGGTACACGCGGGCCTCCTACAATGAGCAGTTCTTC. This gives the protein CASSGYTRASYNEQFF.

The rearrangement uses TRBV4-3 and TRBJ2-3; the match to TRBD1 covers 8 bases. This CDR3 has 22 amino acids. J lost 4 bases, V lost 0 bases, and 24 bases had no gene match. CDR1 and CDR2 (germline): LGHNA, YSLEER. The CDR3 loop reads CASSQDPWHDIGDRPLADTQYF. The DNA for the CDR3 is TGCGCCAGCAGCCAAGACCCATGGCATGATATTGGGGACAGGCCTCTTGCAGATACGCAGTATTTT.

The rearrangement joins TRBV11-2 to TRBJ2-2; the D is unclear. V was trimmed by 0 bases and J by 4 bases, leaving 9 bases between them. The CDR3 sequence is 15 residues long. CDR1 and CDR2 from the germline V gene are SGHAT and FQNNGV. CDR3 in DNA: TGTGCCAGCAGCTTAGACAGTAGGCGCACCGGGGAGCTGTTTTTT. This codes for CASSLDSRRTGELFF. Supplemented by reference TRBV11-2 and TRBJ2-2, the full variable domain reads EAGVAQSPRYKIIEKRQSVAFWCNPISGHATLYWYQQILGQGPKLLIQFQNNGVVDDSQLPKDRFSAERLKGVDSTLKIQPAKLEDSAVYLCASSLDSRRTGELFFGEGSRLTVL.

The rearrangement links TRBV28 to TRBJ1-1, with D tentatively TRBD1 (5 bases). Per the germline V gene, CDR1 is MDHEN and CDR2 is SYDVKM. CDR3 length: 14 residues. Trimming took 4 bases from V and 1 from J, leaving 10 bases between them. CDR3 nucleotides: TGTGCCAGCAGTTCCTCAGGGTGGAACACTGAAGCTTTCTTT. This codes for CASSSSGWNTEAFF.

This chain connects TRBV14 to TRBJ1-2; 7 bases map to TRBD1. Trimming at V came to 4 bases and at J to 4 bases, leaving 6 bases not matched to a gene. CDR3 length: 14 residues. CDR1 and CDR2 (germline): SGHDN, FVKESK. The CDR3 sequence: CASSPRQGGYGYTF. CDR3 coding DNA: TGTGCCAGCAGCCCCCGACAGGGAGGCTATGGCTACACCTTC.

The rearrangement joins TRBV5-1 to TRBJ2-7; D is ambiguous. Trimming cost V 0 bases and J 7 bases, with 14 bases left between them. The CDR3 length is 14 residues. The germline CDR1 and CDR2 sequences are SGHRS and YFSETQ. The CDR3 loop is CASSLVGPGFEQYF. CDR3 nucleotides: TGCGCCAGCAGCTTGGTTGGGCCGGGTTTTGAGCAGTACTTC.

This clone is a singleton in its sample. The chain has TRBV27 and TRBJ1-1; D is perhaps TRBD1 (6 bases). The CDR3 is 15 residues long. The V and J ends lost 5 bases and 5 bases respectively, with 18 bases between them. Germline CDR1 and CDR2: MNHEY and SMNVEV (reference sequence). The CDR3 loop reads CASSPLQGRKTEAFF. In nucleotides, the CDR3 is TGTGCCAGCAGTCCCCTGCAGGGGCGAAAAACTGAAGCTTTCTTT.

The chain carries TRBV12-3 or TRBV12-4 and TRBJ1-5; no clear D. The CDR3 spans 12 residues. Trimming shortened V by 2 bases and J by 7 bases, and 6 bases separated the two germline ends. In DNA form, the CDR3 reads TGTGCCAGCAGTTTATCCTTGCAGCCCCAGCATTTT. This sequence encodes CASSLSLQPQHF.